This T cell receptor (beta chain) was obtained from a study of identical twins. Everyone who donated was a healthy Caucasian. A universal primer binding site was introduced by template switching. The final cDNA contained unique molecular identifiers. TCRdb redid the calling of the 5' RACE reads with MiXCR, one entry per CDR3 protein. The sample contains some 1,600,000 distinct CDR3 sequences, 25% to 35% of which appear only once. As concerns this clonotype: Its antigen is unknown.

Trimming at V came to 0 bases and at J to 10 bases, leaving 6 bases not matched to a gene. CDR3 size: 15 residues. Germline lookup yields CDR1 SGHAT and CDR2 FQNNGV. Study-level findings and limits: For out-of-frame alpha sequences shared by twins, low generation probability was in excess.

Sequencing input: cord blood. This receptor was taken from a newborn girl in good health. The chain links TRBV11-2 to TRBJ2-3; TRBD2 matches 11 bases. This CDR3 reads CASSLDRDSGGAQYF. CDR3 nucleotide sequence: TGTGCCAGCAGCTTAGATCGCGATAGCGGGGGGGCGCAGTATTTT.